This T cell receptor beta chain was sequenced during a study of memory CD4+ T cells and cytomegalovirus serostatus. Turning to the study itself: This sample comes from healthy Belgian adults, several CMV seropositive, approximately 23 seronegative.

The sort gate was single viable CD3+CD4+CD8-CD45RO+ cells for memory CD4+ T cells. CDR1 LGHNT and CDR2 FRNRAP come from the germline V gene. This CDR3 region has 13 residues. V was clipped by 7 bases and J by 9 bases, with 16 bases between them. The assay was immunoSEQ multiplex PCR, and TCRdb's table has in-frame clones only and misses some. The sample has some 52,000 clones, roughly 79% seen once. The specimen sequenced was memory CD4+ T cells from blood. The clonotype originates from an adult in good health and CMV-seronegative. V and J are TRBV12-5 and TRBJ2-1, with D possibly matching TRBD2 (6 bases). As DNA, the CDR3 is TGTGCTAGTGCCCCGGGAGATTACGGTGAGCAGTTCTTC. Translating gives CASAPGDYGEQFF.